Sequencing of this TCR beta chain was carried out in a study of blood T cell repertoires in COVID-19. As for the study in general: Specimens from acute and convalescent COVID-19 originated in the United States, Italy and Spain.

V trimming: 4 bases; J trimming: 1 base; junction bases outside the gene matches: 6. Germline V gene sequence: CDR1 SGHTA, CDR2 FQGNSA. This CDR3 contains 15 residues. Authors' data handling: Estimation of nucleated cell counts relied on the amplification of reference gene primers. Some clones are missing from TCRdb's copy, which holds only in-frame ones; the method was immunoSEQ multiplex PCR. D and trimming were read from the DNA, whereas the V and J calls and clone size are those reported in that table. The repertoire holds under 200,000 clones, approximately 90% seen once, with approximately 5.6% in the top ten.

The specimen was peripheral blood. This clonotype was obtained from a man in his forties with active or convalescent COVID-19. The J gene is TRBJ1-1, the V gene TRBV7-2; TRBD1 matches at 7 bases. CDR3 region: CASSYYRGGNTEAFF. The CDR3, as DNA: TGTGCCAGCAGCTATTACAGGGGTGGGAACACTGAAGCTTTCTTT.